Listed below are T cell receptor beta chains from one sample, sequenced in a study of vaccination and CD4 T cells after COVID-19. Antigens of these TCRs are unknown. Via MiXCR, TCRdb re-called the PCR reads, giving one row per CDR3 protein. The sample shows 9,500 to 10,000 distinct CDR3 sequences, over 30% of them seen only once. Sequenced sample: CD4+ T cells from blood, cultured in vitro. The source of these receptors is a human donor who had recovered from COVID-19. Both conserved end residues are part of each CDR3. A D gene is named only where the DNA matches it firmly. Clone size is given for some rows only: seen once, a few or many times, or a class if the clone is expanded.

>TRBJ2-3|NA|TRBV20-1|NA
CSARDPNGITDTQYF
TGCAGTGCTAGAGACCCAAACGGTATCACAGATACGCAGTATTTT
>TRBJ2-5|NA|TRBV5-8|NA
CASSLVGGRGETQYF
TGTGCCAGCAGCTTGGTCGGGGGGCGCGGGGAGACCCAGTACTTC
>TRBJ1-3|few|TRBV5-6|TRBD1
CASSSAQGAVYF
TGTGCCAGCAGCTCCGCACAGGGGGCGGTATATTTT
>TRBJ2-3|NA|TRBV6-5|NA
CASSYSRLGMSTDTQYF
TGTGCCAGCAGTTACTCCCGACTAGGGATGAGCACAGATACGCAGTATTTT
>TRBJ1-1|few|TRBV7-8|TRBD1
CASSLYRGDEEAFF
TGTGCCAGCAGCTTATACAGGGGTGATGAGGAAGCTTTCTTT
>TRBJ1-4|few|TRBV7-9|NA
CASRGASEKLFF
TGTGCCAGTCGGGGGGCTTCCGAAAAACTGTTTTTT
>TRBJ1-2|few|TRBV6-1|NA
CASSETGYGYTF
TGTGCCAGCAGTGAAACAGGCTATGGCTACACCTTC
>TRBJ1-1|NA|TRBV5-8|NA
CASSLVGVGRNTEAFF
TGTGCCAGCAGCTTGGTAGGTGTCGGGCGGAACACTGAAGCTTTCTTT
>TRBJ2-3|NA|TRBV7-9|TRBD2
CASSPRESGGNTQYF
TGTGCCAGCAGCCCACGGGAGTCGGGAGGAAATACGCAGTATTTT
>TRBJ2-2|few|TRBV6-5|TRBD1
CASSYSSWDRANTGELFF
TGTGCCAGCAGTTACTCGAGTTGGGACAGGGCGAACACCGGGGAGCTGTTTTTT
>TRBJ1-1|NA|TRBV10-3|TRBD1
CAITQDRGAEAFF
TGTGCCATCACCCAGGACAGGGGGGCTGAAGCTTTCTTT
>TRBJ1-1|NA|TRBV2|NA
CASSESREAFF
TGTGCCAGCAGTGAGAGCCGTGAAGCTTTCTTT
>TRBJ2-1|NA|TRBV6-5|TRBD2
CASSFGRRGESYNEQFF
TGTGCCAGCAGTTTCGGTCGGCGGGGGGAATCCTACAATGAGCAGTTCTTC
>TRBJ2-1|NA|TRBV18|NA
CASSHAGTYYNEQFF
TGTGCCAGCTCACACGCCGGGACATACTACAATGAGCAGTTCTTC
>TRBJ2-3|few|TRBV20-1|NA
CSARDEADTQYF
TGCAGTGCTAGAGATGAAGCAGATACGCAGTATTTT
>TRBJ1-3|NA|TRBV2|NA
CASSDRGISGNTIYF
TGTGCCAGCAGTGATCGCGGAATCTCTGGAAACACCATATATTTT
>TRBJ1-2|NA|TRBV5-1|TRBD1
CASSSQGANYGYTF
TGCGCCAGCAGCTCCCAGGGGGCTAACTATGGCTACACCTTC
>TRBJ2-7|NA|TRBV6-1|TRBD2
CASSRLAGTYEQYF
TGTGCCAGCAGCCGGCTAGCGGGGACCTACGAGCAGTACTTC
>TRBJ1-2|NA|TRBV10-3|TRBD1
CAISAGQDYGYTF
TGTGCCATCAGTGCAGGACAGGACTATGGCTACACCTTC
>TRBJ2-3|few|TRBV30|TRBD1
CAWSRGQYTDTQYF
TGTGCCTGGAGCCGGGGACAGTACACAGATACGCAGTATTTT
>TRBJ1-2|NA|TRBV7-2|NA
CASSLYGTGTYGYTF
TGTGCCAGCAGCTTATATGGGACCGGGACCTATGGCTACACCTTC
>TRBJ2-2|few|TRBV7-2|TRBD1
CASSSRQGTGELFF
TGTGCCAGCAGTTCGCGACAGGGGACCGGGGAGCTGTTTTTT
>TRBJ1-5|NA|TRBV9|NA
CASSAGLPNQPQHF
TGTGCCAGCAGCGCGGGGCTCCCTAATCAGCCCCAGCATTTT
>TRBJ2-5|few|TRBV6-1|NA
CASRTGDGTQYF
TGTGCCAGCAGAACTGGTGATGGGACCCAGTACTTC
>TRBJ1-1|few|TRBV7-6|TRBD1
CASSLVSGTGQNTEAFF
TGTGCCAGCAGCTTAGTTTCCGGGACAGGTCAGAACACTGAAGCTTTCTTT
>TRBJ1-2|few|TRBV7-8|TRBD1
CASSSVGTDRYGYTF
TGTGCCAGCAGCTCCGTAGGGACAGATCGATATGGCTACACCTTC
>TRBJ2-3|few|TRBV6-4|TRBD1
CASSEGQGADTQYF
TGTGCCAGCAGTGAGGGACAGGGGGCAGATACGCAGTATTTT
>TRBJ2-7|few|TRBV15|TRBD2
CATSSGGPVREQYF
TGTGCCACCAGCTCGGGAGGGCCAGTACGCGAGCAGTACTTC
>TRBJ2-1|NA|TRBV6-2/TRBV6-3|TRBD1
CASSYGSRGLYNEQFF
TGTGCCAGCAGTTACGGTAGCAGGGGGCTCTACAATGAGCAGTTCTTC
>TRBJ1-2|few|TRBV20-1|TRBD1
CSARQGPNYGYTF
TGCAGTGCAAGACAGGGCCCTAACTATGGCTACACCTTC
>TRBJ1-1|NA|TRBV9|NA
CASSVSPLGTEAFF
TGTGCCAGCAGCGTATCCCCCTTGGGTACTGAAGCTTTCTTT
>TRBJ2-5|NA|TRBV20-1|TRBD2
CSAPSIGRGETQYF
TGCAGTGCTCCTTCAATCGGGAGGGGTGAGACCCAGTACTTC
>TRBJ2-2|NA|TRBV12-3/TRBV12-4|NA
CASNFLDFGNTGELFF
TGTGCCAGCAACTTCTTGGATTTTGGAAACACCGGGGAGCTGTTTTTT
>TRBJ2-5|NA|TRBV11-3|TRBD1
CASSLIMRQGLGETQYF
TGTGCCAGCAGCTTAATTATGAGACAGGGATTGGGAGAGACCCAGTACTTC
>TRBJ2-7|NA|TRBV5-4|NA
CASSRGVSDEQYF
TGTGCCAGCAGCAGGGGTGTATCTGATGAGCAGTACTTC
>TRBJ1-1|NA|TRBV6-1|TRBD1
CASKRTGVTEAFF
TGTGCCAGCAAAAGGACAGGGGTCACTGAAGCTTTCTTT
>TRBJ1-3|NA|TRBV19|TRBD1
CALLGQGDTGNTIYF
TGTGCCCTCCTCGGGCAGGGGGATACTGGAAACACCATATATTTT
>TRBJ1-1|few|TRBV6-5|NA
CASSYSKGRNTEAFF
TGTGCCAGCAGTTACTCGAAGGGGAGGAACACTGAAGCTTTCTTT
>TRBJ1-3|NA|TRBV21-1|NA
CASSKAGGRLFPGNTIYF
TGTGCCAGCAGCAAAGCCGGGGGGCGGCTCTTTCCGGGAAACACCATATATTTT
>TRBJ2-2|NA|TRBV27|TRBD1
CASSLFYRGTTGELFF
TGTGCCAGCAGTTTATTTTACAGGGGGACCACCGGGGAGCTGTTTTTT